This section outlines one T cell receptor (beta chain) sequence together with its context. Its antigen is currently unknown. This sample stems from a study of siplizumab effects on memory and regulatory T cells. Study-wide results and caveats: Confirmatory evidence of suppressive function in proliferating siplizumab-culture Tregs was not obtained.

The table came from immunoSEQ multiplex PCR; TCRdb's copy has only in-frame clones and leaves some out. The sample lists over 85,000 clones, 90% to 95% occurring once. The germline CDR1 and CDR2 sequences are MNHNS and SASEGT. The CDR3 covers 14 residues. J was trimmed by 1 base and V by 7 bases; bases with no gene match: 2. Sample: non-Treg CD4+ T cells sorted from blood. V and J are TRBV6-1 and TRBJ2-2; 8 positions match TRBD1. The TCR was taken from a human donor in good health. The CDR3 nucleotides read TGTGCCAGCAATACAGGGGGGAACACCGGGGAGCTGTTTTTT. It is translated as CASNTGGNTGELFF.